This T cell receptor beta chain was documented in a study of long-term antiretroviral therapy in people with HIV. It was version v3.0 of the immunoSEQ assay that was run at survey level. Generated by immunoSEQ multiplex PCR, the TCRdb table keeps only in-frame clones and is missing some. This table holds 25,000 to 30,000 clones, approximately 86% found once. The V end was cut by 2 bases, the J end by 1 base, with 12 bases between. The germline gives CDR1 ENHRY, CDR2 SYGVKD. The CDR3 length is 15 residues. The source was unsorted PBMCs, collected 3 years after starting antiretroviral therapy. The chain combines TRBV10-3 with TRBJ2-7; tentatively, D is TRBD2 (6 bases). The receptor was derived from a man aged 35 to 55 with HIV. DNA of the CDR3: TGTGCCATCAGTGAGCCCCGGAGGGAGTCCTACGAGCAGTACTTC. Encoded protein: CAISEPRRESYEQYF.